This is a list of T cell receptor beta chains from one sample in a study of shared clonotypes between healthy human individuals. The assay was immunoSEQ multiplex PCR, and TCRdb's table has in-frame clones only and misses some. This table has some 2,500,000 clones, around 92% appearing once. What was sequenced was naive CD4+ T cells from PBMCs. These receptors originate from a man younger than 35 in good health. Some clones in this sample may be carry-over from other donors' samples. Each CDR3 is given with its conserved first and last residue. The D gene is left open where the match is weak. A row's size may be missing; if present it is once, few, many or a size class.

d_gene: NA; abundance: NA; j_gene: TRBJ2-7; len: 16; v_gene: TRBV5-6; CDR3aa: CASSLQTGWSSYEQYF; CDR3nt: TGTGCCAGCAGCCTTCAGACAGGTTGGTCCTCCTACGAGCAGTACTTC
d_gene: NA; abundance: NA; j_gene: TRBJ2-2; len: 20; v_gene: TRBV19; CDR3aa: CASSIIFVRVTNSPAGELFF; CDR3nt: TGTGCCAGTAGTATAATCTTCGTGAGAGTTACCAACTCGCCGGCCGGGGAGCTGTTTTTT
d_gene: NA; abundance: NA; j_gene: TRBJ1-1; len: 14; v_gene: TRBV27; CDR3aa: CASTPDRDYTEAFF; CDR3nt: TGTGCCAGCACCCCGGACCGAGATTACACTGAAGCTTTCTTT
d_gene: NA; abundance: NA; j_gene: TRBJ1-3; len: 15; v_gene: TRBV2; CDR3aa: CASSRSQRGGNTIYF; CDR3nt: TGTGCCAGCAGTCGTTCACAGAGGGGTGGAAACACCATATATTTT
d_gene: NA; abundance: once; j_gene: TRBJ1-4; len: 18; v_gene: TRBV27; CDR3aa: CASSVRTVGGSTNEKLFF; CDR3nt: TGTGCCAGCAGTGTAAGGACAGTAGGGGGATCAACTAATGAAAAACTGTTTTTT
d_gene: NA; abundance: NA; j_gene: TRBJ1-6; len: 15; v_gene: TRBV5-1; CDR3aa: CASSLEANSNSPLHF; CDR3nt: TGCGCCAGCAGCTTGGAGGCCAACTCTAATTCACCCCTCCACTTT
d_gene: NA; abundance: NA; j_gene: TRBJ1-4; len: 16; v_gene: TRBV21-1; CDR3aa: CASSEVELMPNEKLFF; CDR3nt: TGTGCCAGCAGCGAAGTTGAGTTGATGCCTAATGAAAAACTGTTTTTT
d_gene: NA; abundance: few; j_gene: TRBJ1-1; len: 13; v_gene: TRBV29-1; CDR3aa: CSDAGKGDTEAFF; CDR3nt: TGCAGCGACGCAGGGAAGGGAGACACTGAAGCTTTCTTT
d_gene: NA; abundance: NA; j_gene: TRBJ2-3; len: 14; v_gene: TRBV6-5; CDR3aa: CASSYQSGPGTQYF; CDR3nt: TGTGCCAGCAGTTACCAATCAGGGCCAGGTACGCAGTATTTT
d_gene: NA; abundance: NA; j_gene: TRBJ2-3; len: 15; v_gene: TRBV6-6; CDR3aa: CASSHGTTSTDTQYF; CDR3nt: TGTGCCAGCAGTCACGGGACCACGAGCACAGATACGCAGTATTTT
d_gene: NA; abundance: NA; j_gene: TRBJ1-2; len: 10; v_gene: TRBV27; CDR3aa: CASNFYGYTF; CDR3nt: TGTGCCAGCAACTTTTATGGCTACACCTTC
d_gene: TRBD1; abundance: NA; j_gene: TRBJ2-3; len: 15; v_gene: TRBV5-1; CDR3aa: CASSPRDRGPDTQYF; CDR3nt: TGCGCCAGCAGCCCTCGGGACAGAGGCCCAGATACGCAGTATTTT
d_gene: NA; abundance: NA; j_gene: TRBJ2-5; len: 13; v_gene: TRBV6-5; CDR3aa: CASSYPGGETQYF; CDR3nt: TGTGCCAGCAGTTACCCCGGAGGGGAGACCCAGTACTTC